This TCR beta chain derives from a study of cytomegalovirus exposure and HLA in healthy donors (TCRdb year 2017). For context, the study as a whole: The 700 or so repertoires of the first cohort and the roughly 120 validation repertoires were produced on the same platform, according to a later analysis. The study was designed to test whether signatures of past pathogen exposure could be identified by cataloging public T cell receptors. A separate validation cohort of roughly 130 different subjects was used in addition to the approximately 700-subject first cohort. High-throughput TCR immunosequencing, statistical association of individual TCRs with disease status, and machine learning were combined to predict cytomegalovirus infection status. Paper-wide results and their limitations: Across donors, most TCR sequences were observed very rarely, whereas some public TCRs were present in many individuals. Of the cluster scores, 94% were above 0 in a later analysis, which found that TCRs clustered in the first cohort also tended to co-occur in the 120 validation repertoires. All 120 or so repertoires were used to score co-occurrence in the validation cohort in a later analysis, because that analysis had no HLA typing for the cohort. The authors suggested that the approach could potentially be extended to other disease states and immunological phenotypes. In both the original and validation cohorts, the classifier was reported to diagnose cytomegalovirus status with high specificity and sensitivity. The study listed 150 to 200 TCR beta chains as associated with cytomegalovirus. A few of the identified cytomegalovirus-associated TCR beta chains were confirmed in vitro to be specific for cytomegalovirus antigens.

The donors were included in the validation cohort of roughly 120 subjects, a group kept apart from the approximately 690-subject first cohort. The library was produced with the immunoSEQ multiplex PCR assay. From the authors' description of their analysis: A statistical classification framework was developed to diagnose cytomegalovirus status using the catalog of TCR beta chain sequences. TCRdb retrieved this table from immuneACCESS and kept in-frame rearrangements only. Not all clones are present; in checked studies, unresolved V genes account for under half, and no reason is known for the remainder. Clone size and the V and J calls come from that table; the DNA yielded D and trimming. In all, the sample holds some 200,000 clones, and approximately 86% of those were seen once. The ten most abundant clones make up roughly 6.6% of the sample. Comment on this clone: Which antigen it targets is not known. Base quality data are lacking; no much larger clone is found one base away.

The sequencing sample was made of PBMCs. The sequence derives from a man aged 25 to 40 in good health and CMV-seropositive.

The CDR3 protein sequence reads: CASSPQGALGYTF. The nucleotide sequence is TGTGCCAGCTCACCACAGGGGGCGTTGGGCTACACCTTC. The V and J genes are TRBV18 and TRBJ1-2; the junction holds 7 bases that match TRBD1. V and J are trimmed by 1 base and 8 bases, and the gene matches miss 4 bases of the junction. From a lookup of the germline V gene, CDR1 and CDR2 are KGHSH and LQKENI. Taken from cysteine to phenylalanine, the CDR3 has 13 residues. The retained sequence is limited to the CDR3, 39 bases, with the frame set at the first base. The full variable domain, with segments outside the CDR3 supplied by the reference TRBV18 and TRBJ1-2 proteins, appears as NAGVMQNPRHLVRRRGQEARLRCSPMKGHSHVYWYRQLPEEGLKFMVYLQKENIIDESGMPKERFSAEFPKEGPSILRIQQVVRGDSAAYFCASSPQGALGYTFGSGTRLTVV.